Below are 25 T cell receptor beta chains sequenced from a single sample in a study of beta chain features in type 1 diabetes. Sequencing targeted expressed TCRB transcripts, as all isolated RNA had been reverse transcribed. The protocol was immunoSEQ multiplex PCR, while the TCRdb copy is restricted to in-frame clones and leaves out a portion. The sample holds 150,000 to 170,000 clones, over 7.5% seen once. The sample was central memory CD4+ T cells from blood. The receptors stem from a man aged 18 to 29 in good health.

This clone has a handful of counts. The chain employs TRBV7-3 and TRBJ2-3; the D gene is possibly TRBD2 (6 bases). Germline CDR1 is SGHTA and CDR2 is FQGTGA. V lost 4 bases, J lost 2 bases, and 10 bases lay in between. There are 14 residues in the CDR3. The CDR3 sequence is CASSSGTLTDTQYF. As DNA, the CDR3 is TGTGCCAGCAGCTCCGGGACTCTCACAGATACGCAGTATTTT.

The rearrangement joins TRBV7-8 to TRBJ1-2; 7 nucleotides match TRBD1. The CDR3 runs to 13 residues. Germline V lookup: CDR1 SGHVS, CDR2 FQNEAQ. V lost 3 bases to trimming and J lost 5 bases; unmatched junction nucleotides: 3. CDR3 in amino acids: CASSLGRGYGYTF. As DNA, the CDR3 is TGTGCCAGCAGCTTGGGCAGGGGGTATGGCTACACCTTC.

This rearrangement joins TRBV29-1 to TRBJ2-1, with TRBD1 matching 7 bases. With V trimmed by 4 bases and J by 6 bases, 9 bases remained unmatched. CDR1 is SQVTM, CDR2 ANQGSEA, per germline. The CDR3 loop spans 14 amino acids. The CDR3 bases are TGCAGCGTTGGGCAGACAGGGATCTCCAATGAGCAGTTCTTC. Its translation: CSVGQTGISNEQFF.

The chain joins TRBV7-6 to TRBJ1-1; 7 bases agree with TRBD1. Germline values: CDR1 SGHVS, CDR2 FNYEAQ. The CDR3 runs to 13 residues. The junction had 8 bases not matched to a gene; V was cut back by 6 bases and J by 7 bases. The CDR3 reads CASSDIWDSEAFF. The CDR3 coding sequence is TGTGCCAGCAGTGATATATGGGACAGTGAAGCTTTCTTT.

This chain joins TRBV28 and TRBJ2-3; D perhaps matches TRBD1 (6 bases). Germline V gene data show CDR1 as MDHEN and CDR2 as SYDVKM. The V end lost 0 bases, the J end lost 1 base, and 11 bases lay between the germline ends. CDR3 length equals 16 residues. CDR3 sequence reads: CASSLWMTGRTDTQYF. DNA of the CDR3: TGTGCCAGCAGTTTATGGATGACAGGCCGCACAGATACGCAGTATTTT.

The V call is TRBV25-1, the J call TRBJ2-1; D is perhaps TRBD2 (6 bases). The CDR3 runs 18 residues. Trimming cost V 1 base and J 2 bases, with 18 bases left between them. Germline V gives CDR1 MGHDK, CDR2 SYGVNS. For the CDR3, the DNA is TGTGCCAGCAGTGAATTGTTTCAGATTGGGAGGACCTACAATGAGCAGTTCTTC. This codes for CASSELFQIGRTYNEQFF.

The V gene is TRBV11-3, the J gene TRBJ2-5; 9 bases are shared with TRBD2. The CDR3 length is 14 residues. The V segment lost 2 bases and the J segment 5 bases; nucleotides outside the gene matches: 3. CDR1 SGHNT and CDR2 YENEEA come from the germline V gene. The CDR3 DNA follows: TGTGCCAGCAGCTTAAGCGGGAGGACGGAGACCCAGTACTTC. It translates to CASSLSGRTETQYF.

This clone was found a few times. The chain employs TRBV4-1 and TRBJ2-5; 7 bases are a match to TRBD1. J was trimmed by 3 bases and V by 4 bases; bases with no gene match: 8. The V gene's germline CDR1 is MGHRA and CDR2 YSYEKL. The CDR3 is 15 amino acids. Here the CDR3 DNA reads TGCGCCAGCAGCCGAGACGGGACAGAAAAAGAGACCCAGTACTTC. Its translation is CASSRDGTEKETQYF.

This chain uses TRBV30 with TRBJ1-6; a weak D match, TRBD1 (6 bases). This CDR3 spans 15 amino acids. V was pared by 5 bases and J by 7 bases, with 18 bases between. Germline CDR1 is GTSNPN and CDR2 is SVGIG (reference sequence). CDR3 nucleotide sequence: TGTGCCTGGGTGCCTCGGGACACGGTGAATTCACCCCTCCACTTT. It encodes CAWVPRDTVNSPLHF.

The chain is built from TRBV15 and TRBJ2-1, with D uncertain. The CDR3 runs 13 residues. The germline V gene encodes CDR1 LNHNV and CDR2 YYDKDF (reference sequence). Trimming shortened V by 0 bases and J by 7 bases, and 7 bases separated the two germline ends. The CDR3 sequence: CATSRDRVNEQFF. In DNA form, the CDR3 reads TGTGCCACCAGCAGAGATCGAGTTAATGAGCAGTTCTTC.

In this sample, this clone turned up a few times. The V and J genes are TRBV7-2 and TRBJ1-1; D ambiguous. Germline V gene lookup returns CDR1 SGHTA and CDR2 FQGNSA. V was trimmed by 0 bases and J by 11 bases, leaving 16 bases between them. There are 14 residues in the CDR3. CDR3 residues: CASSLASTPQAAFF. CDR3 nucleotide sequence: TGTGCCAGCAGCTTAGCGTCTACCCCGCAGGCGGCTTTCTTT.

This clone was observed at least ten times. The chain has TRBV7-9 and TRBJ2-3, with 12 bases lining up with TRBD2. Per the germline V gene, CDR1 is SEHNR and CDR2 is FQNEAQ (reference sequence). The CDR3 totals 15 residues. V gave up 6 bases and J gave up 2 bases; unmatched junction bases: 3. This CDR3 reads CASRGTSGLTDTQYF. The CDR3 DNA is TGTGCCAGCAGGGGGACTAGCGGGCTCACAGATACGCAGTATTTT.

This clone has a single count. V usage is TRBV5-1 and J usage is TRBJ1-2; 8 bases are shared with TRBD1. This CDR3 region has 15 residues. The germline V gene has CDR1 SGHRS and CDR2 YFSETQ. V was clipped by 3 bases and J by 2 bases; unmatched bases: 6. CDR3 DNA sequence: TGCGCCAGCAGCTGGGAGACAGGGGCGAACTATGGCTACACCTTC. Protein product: CASSWETGANYGYTF.

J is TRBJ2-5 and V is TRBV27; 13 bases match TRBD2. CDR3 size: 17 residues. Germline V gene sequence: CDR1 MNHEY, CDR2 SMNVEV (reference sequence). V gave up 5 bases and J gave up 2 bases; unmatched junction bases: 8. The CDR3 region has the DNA TGTGCCAGCAGTCCCAAACCGGGACTAGCGGGACAAGAGACCCAGTACTTC. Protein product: CASSPKPGLAGQETQYF.

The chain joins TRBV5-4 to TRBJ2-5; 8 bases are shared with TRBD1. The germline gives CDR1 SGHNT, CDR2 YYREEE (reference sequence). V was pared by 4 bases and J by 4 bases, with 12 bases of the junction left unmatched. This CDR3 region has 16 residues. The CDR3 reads CASSQTTGGSRETQYF. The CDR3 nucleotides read TGTGCCAGCAGCCAAACCACAGGGGGGTCAAGAGAGACCCAGTACTTC.

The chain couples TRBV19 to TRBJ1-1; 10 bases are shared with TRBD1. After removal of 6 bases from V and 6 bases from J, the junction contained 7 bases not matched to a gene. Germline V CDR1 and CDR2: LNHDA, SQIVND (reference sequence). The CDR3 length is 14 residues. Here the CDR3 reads CASRSSGTGAEAFF. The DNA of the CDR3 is TGTGCCAGTAGATCGTCCGGGACAGGGGCTGAAGCTTTCTTT.

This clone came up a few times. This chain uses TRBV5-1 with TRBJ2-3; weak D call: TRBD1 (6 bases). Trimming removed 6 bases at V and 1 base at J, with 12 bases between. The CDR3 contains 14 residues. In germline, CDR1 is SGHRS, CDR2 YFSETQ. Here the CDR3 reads CASTWGQGTDTQYF. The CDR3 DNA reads TGCGCCAGCACCTGGGGGCAGGGCACAGATACGCAGTATTTT.

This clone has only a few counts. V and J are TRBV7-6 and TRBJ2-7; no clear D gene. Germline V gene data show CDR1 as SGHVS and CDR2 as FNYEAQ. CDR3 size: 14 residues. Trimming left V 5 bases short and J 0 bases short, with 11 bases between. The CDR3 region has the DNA TGTGCCAGCAGCCCCGTCGAGTACTCCTACGAGCAGTACTTC. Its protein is CASSPVEYSYEQYF.

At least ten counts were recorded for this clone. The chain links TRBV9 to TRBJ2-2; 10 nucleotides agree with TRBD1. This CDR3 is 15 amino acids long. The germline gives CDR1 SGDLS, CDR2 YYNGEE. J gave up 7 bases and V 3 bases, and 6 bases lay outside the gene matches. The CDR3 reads CASSAGQGVGGELFF. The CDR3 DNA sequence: TGTGCCAGCAGCGCCGGACAGGGGGTTGGCGGGGAGCTGTTTTTT.

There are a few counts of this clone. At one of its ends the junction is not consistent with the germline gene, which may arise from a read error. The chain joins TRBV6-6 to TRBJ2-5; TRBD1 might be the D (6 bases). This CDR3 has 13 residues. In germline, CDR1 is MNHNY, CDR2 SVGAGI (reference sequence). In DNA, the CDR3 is TGTGCCAGCCGGACAGCACACCAAGACACCCAGTACTTC. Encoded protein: CASRTAHQDTQYF.

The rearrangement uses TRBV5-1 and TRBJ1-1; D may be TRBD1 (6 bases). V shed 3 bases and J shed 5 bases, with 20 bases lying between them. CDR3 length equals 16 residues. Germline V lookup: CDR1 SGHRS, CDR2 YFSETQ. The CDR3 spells CASSWGTSTMGTEAFF. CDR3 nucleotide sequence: TGCGCCAGCAGCTGGGGGACAAGTACGATGGGGACTGAAGCTTTCTTT.

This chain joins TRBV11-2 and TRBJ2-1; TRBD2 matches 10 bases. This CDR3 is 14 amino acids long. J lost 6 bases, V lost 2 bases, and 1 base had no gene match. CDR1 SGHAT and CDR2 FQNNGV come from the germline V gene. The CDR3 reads CASSLQREGNEQFF. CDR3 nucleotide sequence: TGTGCCAGCAGCTTACAGCGGGAGGGCAATGAGCAGTTCTTC.

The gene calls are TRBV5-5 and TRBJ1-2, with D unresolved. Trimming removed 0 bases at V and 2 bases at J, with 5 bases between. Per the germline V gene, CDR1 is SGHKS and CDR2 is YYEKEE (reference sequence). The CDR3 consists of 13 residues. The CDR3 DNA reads TGTGCCAGCAGCTTGGAGACAAACTATGGCTACACCTTC. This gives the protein CASSLETNYGYTF.

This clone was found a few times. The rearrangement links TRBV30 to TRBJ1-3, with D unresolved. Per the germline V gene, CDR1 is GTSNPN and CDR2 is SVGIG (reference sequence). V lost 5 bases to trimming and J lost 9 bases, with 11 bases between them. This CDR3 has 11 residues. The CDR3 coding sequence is TGTGCCTGGGACCTCGGAGGCACCATATATTTT. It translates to CAWDLGGTIYF.

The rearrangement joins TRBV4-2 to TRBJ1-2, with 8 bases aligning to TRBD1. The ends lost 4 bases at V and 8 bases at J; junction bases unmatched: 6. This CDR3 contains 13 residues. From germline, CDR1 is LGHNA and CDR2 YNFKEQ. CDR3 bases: TGTGCCAGCAGCCCACAGGGGGGGGAGGGCTACACCTTC. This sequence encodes CASSPQGGEGYTF.